Below are 8 T cell receptor beta chains sequenced from a single sample in a study of cytomegalovirus exposure and HLA in healthy donors (dated by TCRdb to about 2017). Library preparation employed the immunoSEQ multiplex PCR assay. The multiplex PCR relied on a mix of 60 forward primers for TCR Vbeta segments and 13 reverse primers for TCR Jbeta segments. TCRdb took over this immuneACCESS table, retaining in-frame rearrangements with V and J assigned. Such tables are incomplete; in checked studies, under half of the missing clones stem from an unresolved V gene, and the remainder is unexplained. This sample lists fewer than 25,000 clones; roughly four fifths were detected once. About a fifth of the sample is held by the ten biggest clonotypes. Sequencing input: PBMCs. These receptors were collected from a human donor in good health.

V gene TRBV5-6 combines with J gene TRBJ2-4; tentative D call: TRBD2 (7 bases). Germline CDR1 SGHDT, CDR2 YYEEEE. V lost 4 bases, J lost 6 bases, and 14 bases lay in between. The CDR3 has 14 amino acids. Written as DNA, the CDR3 is TGTGCCAGCAGCCCCTGGGGAGGGGGAAACATTCAGTACTTC. Amino acid sequence: CASSPWGGGNIQYF.

This chain uses TRBV10-3 with TRBJ2-1; 7 nucleotides match TRBD2. V lost 5 bases and J lost 7; bases outside the gene matches: 5. The germline gives CDR1 ENHRY, CDR2 SYGVKD. The CDR3 totals 13 residues. The CDR3 protein is CAISMTSTNEQFF. In nucleotides, the CDR3 is TGTGCCATCAGTATGACTAGCACTAATGAGCAGTTCTTC.

The V and J genes are TRBV7-2 and TRBJ2-7; D perhaps matches TRBD1 (5 bases). Germline values: CDR1 SGHTA, CDR2 FQGNSA. The CDR3 consists of 14 residues. V was shortened by 2 bases and J by 0 bases, with 8 bases between the two germline ends. CDR3: CASSLRQLSYEQYF. CDR3 DNA sequence: TGTGCCAGCAGCTTAAGACAGCTCTCCTACGAGCAGTACTTC.

This clone was observed a handful of times. The chain recombines TRBV2 with TRBJ2-5; a possible D gene is TRBD2 (7 bases). V was pared by 2 bases and J by 11 bases, with 18 bases between. This CDR3 contains 14 residues. CDR1 is SNHLY, CDR2 FYNNEI, per germline. CDR3 in amino acids: CASSELRGREEQYF. The CDR3, as DNA: TGTGCCAGCAGTGAATTGCGGGGGCGTGAGGAGCAGTACTTC.

The CDR3 protein is CAWNKREGAYNEQFF. The DNA for the CDR3 is TGTGCCTGGAATAAGCGGGAGGGGGCCTACAATGAGCAGTTCTTC. The rearrangement joins TRBV30 to TRBJ2-1, with 10 bases aligning to TRBD2. J gave up 2 bases and V 4 bases, and 5 bases lay outside the gene matches. The CDR3 sequence is 15 residues long. Per the germline V gene, CDR1 is GTSNPN and CDR2 is SVGIG (reference sequence).

This chain links TRBV7-9 with TRBJ1-1, with D possibly matching TRBD1 (5 bases). V was shortened by 4 bases and J by 5 bases, with 11 bases between the two germline ends. Germline CDR1 is SEHNR and CDR2 is FQNEAQ (reference sequence). CDR3 length equals 13 residues. The CDR3 spells CASSSQGLTEAFF. The CDR3 DNA reads as TGTGCCAGCAGCTCTCAGGGTTTGACTGAAGCTTTCTTT.

This clone has a single count. The CDR3 region has the DNA TGTGCCAGCAGTGTGGGCCCCCTGAGCTCCTACAATGAGCAGTTCTTC. Translating gives CASSVGPLSSYNEQFF. This chain uses TRBV6-1 with TRBJ2-1; D unresolved. V dropped 4 bases and J dropped 0 bases, with 13 bases sitting between them. CDR1 MNHNS and CDR2 SASEGT come from the germline V gene. CDR3 length equals 16 residues.

This chain links TRBV10-3 with TRBJ2-5, with 8 bases aligning to TRBD1. The CDR3 sequence is 15 residues long. The ends lost 0 bases at V and 5 bases at J; junction bases unmatched: 5. The germline V gene encodes CDR1 ENHRY and CDR2 SYGVKD. The CDR3 is CAISESDRGEETQYF. The CDR3 DNA is TGTGCCATCAGTGAGTCTGACAGGGGAGAGGAGACCCAGTACTTC.